The clone carrying this TCR beta chain was seen only a few times. The antigen remains undetermined. Per sample, at least 6 micrograms of total RNA were extracted. Primers used in a second PCR of about 7 to 12 cycles were a sample-barcoded 5' primer and a J-beta primer mix. A tag from a template-switch adaptor with 12 random nucleotides marked each cDNA molecule. TCRdb analysed the 5' RACE reads with MiXCR anew, one entry per CDR3 protein. The table includes under 850,000 distinct CDR3 sequences, roughly 40% detected once. The data belong to a study of blood T cells in healthy people across ages. Study observations and caveats: Strong correlation was found linking TCR beta diversity to naive T cell percentage.

The sequence was collected from a young man in good health. The specimen was blood.

The CDR3 coding sequence is TGCAGTGCCAGCCGGGACAGGAATAATGGGGAGTTCTTC. It translates to CSASRDRNNGEFF. The J gene is TRBJ2-1, the V gene TRBV20-1, with TRBD1 matching over 8 bases. The germline V gene encodes CDR1 DFQATT and CDR2 SNEGSKA (reference sequence). This CDR3 region has 13 residues. After removal of 6 bases from V and 14 bases from J, the junction contained 15 bases not matched to a gene.